The 32 T cell receptor beta chains reported below all come from one sample, sequenced in a study of blood T cell repertoires in COVID-19. Profiling relied on immunoSEQ multiplex PCR, and the TCRdb table lists in-frame clones only, not all of them. The profile covers more than 300,000 clones, with 75% to 90% appearing a single time and less than 6% taken by the ten largest. The sequencing sample was made of PBMCs or T cells enriched from blood (not recorded which). These receptors all come from a woman aged 45-65 years who had recovered from COVID-19.

The gene calls are TRBV6-5 and TRBJ1-2; D is possibly TRBD1 (5 bases). V lost 7 bases and J 6 bases, leaving 15 bases between the germline ends. This CDR3 has 13 residues. Per germline, CDR1 MNHEY and CDR2 SVGAGI. The CDR3 DNA follows: TGTGCCAGCACCGGCACGGCGGGGGATGGCTACACCTTC. It is translated as CASTGTAGDGYTF.

The chain couples TRBV4-1 to TRBJ2-7, with 10 bases lining up with TRBD2. J was trimmed by 3 bases and V by 0 bases; bases with no gene match: 8. Germline loops: CDR1 MGHRA, CDR2 YSYEKL. The CDR3 runs to 17 residues. The CDR3 sequence is CASSQDTVAGGLYEQYF. The CDR3 DNA is TGCGCCAGCAGCCAAGATACGGTAGCGGGGGGCCTCTACGAGCAGTACTTC.

The chain combines TRBV19 with TRBJ1-5; D is unclear. CDR1 is LNHDA, CDR2 SQIVND, per germline (reference sequence). V gave up 3 bases and J gave up 3 bases, with 9 bases separating them. CDR3 length: 14 amino acids. The CDR3 sequence is CASSMVGVNQPQHF. The CDR3 region has the DNA TGTGCCAGTAGTATGGTAGGAGTCAATCAGCCCCAGCATTTT.

This chain connects TRBV9 to TRBJ2-6, with TRBD2 matching 10 bases. J gave up 0 bases and V 4 bases, and 7 bases lay outside the gene matches. The CDR3 has 18 amino acids. Germline V CDR1 and CDR2: SGDLS, YYNGEE. Here the CDR3 reads CASSPPSGGLSGANVLTF. In DNA form, the CDR3 reads TGTGCCAGCAGCCCCCCTAGCGGGGGACTCTCTGGGGCCAACGTCCTGACTTTC.

The chain uses TRBV9 and TRBJ2-1; the match to TRBD2 covers 9 bases. V lost 0 bases, J lost 10 bases, and 2 bases stayed unmatched. CDR3 size: 13 residues. Germline V gene sequence: CDR1 SGDLS, CDR2 YYNGEE. CDR3 sequence reads: CASSVVLAGEQFF. The CDR3 nucleotides are TGTGCCAGCAGCGTAGTGCTAGCGGGGGAGCAGTTCTTC. The full variable domain, rest sourced from reference TRBV9 and TRBJ2-1, is DSGVTQTPKHLITATGQRVTLRCSPRSGDLSVYWYQQSLDQGLQFLIQYYNGEERAKGNILERFSAQQFPDLHSELNLSSLELGDSALYFCASSVVLAGEQFFGPGTRLTVL.

The chain joins TRBV7-6 to TRBJ1-1; TRBD1 matches 7 bases. V shed 1 base and J 1 base; nucleotides not matched to a gene: 12. The CDR3 is 18 amino acids. Germline V gene data show CDR1 as SGHVS and CDR2 as FNYEAQ. CDR3 region: CASSLGAAQGLRNTEAFF. The CDR3 DNA follows: TGTGCCAGCAGCTTAGGGGCAGCACAGGGGCTGAGGAACACTGAAGCTTTCTTT.

The chain uses TRBV6-1 and TRBJ2-3; the match to TRBD2 covers 10 bases. The CDR3 length is 12 residues. Germline V lookup: CDR1 MNHNS, CDR2 SASEGT. Trimming at V came to 7 bases and at J to 9 bases, leaving 4 bases not matched to a gene. In DNA, the CDR3 is TGTGCCAGCAAAGCGGGAGGGAACACGCAGTATTTT. This encodes CASKAGGNTQYF.

This clone appeared once. This chain connects TRBV3-1 (or the pseudogene TRBV3-2) to TRBJ2-3, with 8 nucleotides matching TRBD2. The CDR3 loop spans 16 amino acids. Germline V gene lookup returns CDR1 LGHDT and CDR2 YNNKEL (reference sequence). With 3 bases clipped from V and 4 bases from J, the junction kept 9 bases outside the gene matches. CDR3 sequence (DNA): TGTGCCAGCAGCCACGAGCGGACTAGCTTATCAGATACGCAGTATTTT. Amino acids: CASSHERTSLSDTQYF.

This clone was recorded many times. This chain joins TRBV7-9 and TRBJ1-1; D is undetermined. CDR1 is SEHNR and CDR2 is FQNEAQ in the germline V gene (reference sequence). This CDR3 has 14 amino acids. V was clipped by 2 bases and J by 1 base, with 8 bases between them. In DNA, the CDR3 is TGTGCCAGCAGCTTATCATCGAGGAACACTGAAGCTTTCTTT. It specifies CASSLSSRNTEAFF.

V and J are TRBV10-3 and TRBJ2-2; 9 nucleotides agree with TRBD1. Trimming took 6 bases from V and 4 from J; bases not matched to a gene: 3. CDR1 ENHRY and CDR2 SYGVKD come from the germline V gene. The CDR3 is 14 amino acids. Here the CDR3 DNA reads TGTGCCATCAGCGGACAGGGGCGCACCGGGGAGCTGTTTTTT. This translates into CAISGQGRTGELFF.

V usage is TRBV5-1 and J usage is TRBJ2-3, with TRBD2 identical over 12 bases. The CDR3 has 17 residues. Germline CDR1 and CDR2: SGHRS and YFSETQ. The V gene end was trimmed by 0 bases and the J gene end by 0 bases; junction bases not matched to a gene: 2. CDR3 sequence reads: CASSLVGTSGSTDTQYF. CDR3 bases: TGCGCCAGCAGCTTGGTCGGGACTAGCGGGAGCACAGATACGCAGTATTTT.

The chain links TRBV5-8 to TRBJ2-3; D is possibly TRBD2 (6 bases). Germline CDR1 and CDR2: SGHTS and YDEGEE. The CDR3 extends over 15 amino acids. Deletions cut 0 bases from V and 0 bases from J, with 8 bases between. The DNA for the CDR3 is TGTGCCAGCAGCTTGGATGGGACTAGCACAGATACGCAGTATTTT. This encodes CASSLDGTSTDTQYF.

The V and J genes are TRBV3-1 (or the pseudogene TRBV3-2) and TRBJ1-2; D unclear. The germline V and J ends were trimmed by 0 bases and 8 bases, with 10 bases remaining between them. This CDR3 comprises 13 residues. Germline V lookup: CDR1 LGHDT, CDR2 YNNKEL (reference sequence). The CDR3 DNA reads TGTGCCAGCAGCCAAGATCGCCGAGGAGGCTACACCTTC. This codes for CASSQDRRGGYTF.

V is TRBV7-2 and J is TRBJ1-4; 7 bases line up with TRBD1. The CDR3 is 16 amino acids. The J segment lost 3 bases and the V segment lost 5 bases, leaving 9 bases of the junction unmatched. Germline V gene data show CDR1 as SGHTA and CDR2 as FQGNSA. The CDR3 loop is CASSKRTGGPNEKLFF. CDR3 in DNA: TGTGCCAGCAGCAAAAGGACAGGAGGACCTAATGAAAAACTGTTTTTT.

The chain couples TRBV7-2 to TRBJ1-2; D is perhaps TRBD1 (6 bases). V gave up 6 bases and J gave up 2 bases, with 19 bases separating them. CDR1 and CDR2 (germline): SGHTA, FQGNSA. The CDR3 runs 16 residues. Here the CDR3 DNA reads TGTGCCAGCAGGAGGGGGGGCGAGGTATTAAACTATGGCTACACCTTC. This translates into CASRRGGEVLNYGYTF. Full variable domain (remainder filled in from reference TRBV7-2 and TRBJ1-2): GAGVSQSPSNKVTEKGKDVELRCDPISGHTALYWYRQSLGQGLEFLIYFQGNSAPDKSGLPSDRFSAERTGGSVSTLTIQRTQQEDSAVYLCASRRGGEVLNYGYTFGSGTRLTVV.

This CDR3 reads CASSRTTLRQAHNEQFF. CDR3 DNA: TGTGCCAGCTCACGTACAACGCTTCGACAGGCTCACAATGAGCAGTTCTTC. The V gene is TRBV18, the J gene TRBJ2-1; possible D gene TRBD1, 6 bases. The CDR3 spans 17 residues. V was shortened by 4 bases and J by 5 bases, with 21 bases between the two germline ends. Germline V gene sequence: CDR1 KGHSH, CDR2 LQKENI.

The chain links TRBV9 to TRBJ1-6, with D perhaps matching TRBD1 (6 bases). Per germline, CDR1 SGDLS and CDR2 YYNGEE. V lost 4 bases, J lost 8 bases, and 7 bases lay in between. The CDR3 is made up of 12 amino acids. CDR3 bases: TGTGCCAGCAGCCACAGGGATTCACCCCTCCACTTT. Its protein product is CASSHRDSPLHF.

The chain combines TRBV30 with TRBJ2-3; TRBD1 matches 8 bases. CDR3 length equals 15 residues. V trimming: 0 bases; J trimming: 2 bases; junction bases outside the gene matches: 4. The germline V gene encodes CDR1 GTSNPN and CDR2 SVGIG (reference sequence). CDR3 protein: CAWSVRTGHTDTQYF. In DNA form, the CDR3 reads TGTGCCTGGAGTGTGCGGACAGGGCACACAGATACGCAGTATTTT.

J is TRBJ1-2 and V is TRBV7-2, with a tentative D call TRBD1 (5 bases). This CDR3 spans 18 amino acids. With 1 base removed from V and 4 bases from J, the gap between germline ends came to 22 bases. Per the germline V gene, CDR1 is SGHTA and CDR2 is FQGNSA. The DNA of the CDR3 is TGTGCCAGCAGCTTAGGTTCGTGGGCCACAACAGGCTCCTATGGCTACACCTTC. Its protein product is CASSLGSWATTGSYGYTF.

The chain recombines TRBV3-1 (or the pseudogene TRBV3-2) with TRBJ1-2, with 9 bases identical to TRBD1. Germline CDR1 and CDR2: LGHDT and YNNKEL (reference sequence). V lost 2 bases to trimming and J lost 7 bases; unmatched junction nucleotides: 8. This CDR3 has 15 residues. CDR3 in DNA: TGTGCCAGCAGCCAACCTTCCGGGACAGGGAGTGGCTACACCTTC. Translation gives CASSQPSGTGSGYTF.

This clone is a singleton in its sample. V and J are TRBV5-3 and TRBJ1-6, with D perhaps TRBD1 (6 bases). TRBV5-3 is annotated as an ORF whose role is uncertain. V gave up 0 bases and J gave up 8 bases, with 6 bases separating them. CDR3 length: 13 residues. The CDR3 nucleotides read TGTGCCAGAAGCTTGGAGGGGGATTCACCCCTCCACTTT. This sequence encodes CARSLEGDSPLHF.

This clone was detected only a few times. This rearrangement joins TRBV19 to TRBJ2-2; weak D call: TRBD2 (5 bases). The germline V gene has CDR1 LNHDA and CDR2 SQIVND (reference sequence). This CDR3 has 15 amino acids. The V gene lost 3 bases and the J gene lost 7 bases, with 15 bases spanning the gap. CDR3 loop: CASSIGQWEHGELFF. DNA for the CDR3: TGTGCCAGTAGTATCGGGCAGTGGGAGCACGGGGAGCTGTTTTTT.

The chain employs TRBV7-9 and TRBJ2-1; TRBD2 matches at 9 bases. Trimming removed 5 bases from V and 7 bases from J; junction bases left unmatched: 9. This CDR3 spans 15 amino acids. In germline, CDR1 is SEHNR, CDR2 FQNEAQ (reference sequence). Written as DNA, the CDR3 is TGTGCCAGCAGCCTACCCCCTGCGGGGGGGAATGAGCAGTTCTTC. Protein product: CASSLPPAGGNEQFF.

The V gene is TRBV29-1, the J gene TRBJ2-1; tentatively, D is TRBD1 (5 bases). Germline lookup yields CDR1 SQVTM and CDR2 ANQGSEA. V lost 4 bases to trimming and J lost 7 bases, with 14 bases between them. The CDR3 has 13 residues. For the CDR3, the DNA is TGCAGCGTTGGGTCAAGGGGTTCGAATGAGCAGTTCTTC. Encoded protein: CSVGSRGSNEQFF.

The rearrangement joins TRBV10-2 to TRBJ1-1, with a possible D match to TRBD1 (5 bases). This CDR3 is built from 14 residues. Germline V gives CDR1 WSHSY, CDR2 SAAADI. V was cut by 8 bases and J by 2 bases, with 15 bases left in between. This CDR3 is CASLRSDRNTEAFF. The CDR3 region has the DNA TGCGCCAGCTTAAGGAGTGACAGAAACACTGAAGCTTTCTTT.

V gene TRBV29-1 combines with J gene TRBJ1-2; D is unclear. V lost 5 bases, J lost 3 bases, and 22 bases lay in between. The CDR3 runs to 16 residues. CDR1 and CDR2 (germline): SQVTM, ANQGSEA. The CDR3 nucleotides read TGCAGCGTTTTAAAATCACCCCTTCTCGGGGACTATGGCTACACCTTC. Protein: CSVLKSPLLGDYGYTF. The whole variable domain, remainder taken from reference TRBV29-1 and TRBJ1-2, is SAVISQKPSRDICQRGTSLTIQCQVDSQVTMMFWYRQQPGQSLTLIATANQGSEATYESGFVIDKFPISRPNLTFSTLTVSNMSPEDSSIYLCSVLKSPLLGDYGYTFGSGTRLTVV.

CDR3 sequence reads: CASSPGGSQETQYF. The CDR3 nucleotides are TGTGCCAGCAGCCCCGGAGGTTCCCAAGAGACCCAGTACTTC. V gene TRBV3-1 (or the pseudogene TRBV3-2) combines with J gene TRBJ2-5, with D possibly matching TRBD2 (5 bases). Looked up from germline, CDR1 is LGHDT and CDR2 is YNNKEL (reference sequence). The CDR3 spans 14 residues. V lost 4 bases, J lost 1 base, and 10 bases lay in between.

The chain links TRBV7-8 to TRBJ1-2; 7 bases agree with TRBD1. The CDR3 loop spans 17 amino acids. In germline, CDR1 is SGHVS, CDR2 FQNEAQ. The V gene end was trimmed by 1 base and the J gene end by 2 bases; junction bases not matched to a gene: 10. The CDR3 loop is CASSLGHLPGQNYGYTF. CDR3 in DNA: TGTGCCAGCAGCTTAGGTCACCTTCCGGGACAGAACTATGGCTACACCTTC.

This clone is a singleton in its sample. The chain uses TRBV5-1 and TRBJ2-7, with 8 bases matching TRBD1. Unmatched junction bases numbered 1, after V lost 2 bases and J lost 3 bases. Per the germline V gene, CDR1 is SGHRS and CDR2 is YFSETQ. The length of the CDR3 is 13 residues. The CDR3 protein is CASSFDRGYEQYF. The CDR3 DNA reads as TGCGCCAGCAGCTTTGACAGGGGCTACGAGCAGTACTTC.

This chain connects TRBV19 to TRBJ1-5; no clear D gene. The CDR3 covers 12 residues. Looked up from germline, CDR1 is LNHDA and CDR2 is SQIVND (reference sequence). V lost 6 bases and J lost 4, with 7 bases in between. The CDR3 protein is CASSMRNQPQHF. The CDR3 DNA reads as TGTGCCAGTAGCATGAGGAATCAGCCCCAGCATTTT.

This clone was detected only once. V is TRBV27 and J is TRBJ1-6; D is undetermined. CDR3 length: 15 amino acids. V dropped 8 bases and J dropped 7 bases, with 18 bases sitting between them. The germline gives CDR1 MNHEY, CDR2 SMNVEV (reference sequence). For the CDR3, the DNA is TGTGCCAGCCGCTCGCCGAGTGCGGAGAATTCACCCCTCCACTTT. Its protein product is CASRSPSAENSPLHF.

V usage is TRBV6-5 and J usage is TRBJ1-1, with unresolved D. V lost 0 bases to trimming and J lost 0 bases, with 8 bases between them. The CDR3 is 15 amino acids. Germline assignment: CDR1 MNHEY and CDR2 SVGAGI. CDR3 in amino acids: CASSYSQTMNTEAFF. In DNA form, the CDR3 reads TGTGCCAGCAGTTACTCGCAGACTATGAACACTGAAGCTTTCTTT.